Listed below are T cell receptor beta chains from one sample, sequenced in a study of blood T cell repertoires in COVID-19. Sequencing used immunoSEQ multiplex PCR; TCRdb keeps in-frame clones, though not all of them. Counted here are about 160,000 clones, around 87% occurring once; the ten biggest clones make up roughly 0.58%. Sequences were obtained from peripheral blood. The source of these receptors is a man between 60 and 75 years old with COVID-19, enrolled during active disease. Both conserved end residues are part of each CDR3. D genes are given only for firm matches. Clone sizes are given selectively: once, few, many, or a class where the clone is expanded.

>TRBV7-2|TRBD2|.|TRBJ2-2
TGTGCCAGCAGCCACCCTAGCGGGATTATGTCCGGGGAGCTGTTTTTT
CASSHPSGIMSGELFF
>TRBV7-8|TRBD1|.|TRBJ1-4
TGTGCCAGCAGTAGGGGGCGTCTACCCGAAAAAAATGAAAAACTGTTTTTT
CASSRGRLPEKNEKLFF
>TRBV6-5|TRBD1|.|TRBJ1-2
TGTGCCAGCCGGATTACAGGGGAAGGAGGCTACACCTTC
CASRITGEGGYTF
>TRBV5-1|.|.|TRBJ1-2
TGCGCCAGCAGCTTGGAGCCAGGCGCTACGGACTATGGCTACACCTTC
CASSLEPGATDYGYTF
>TRBV7-2|.|once|TRBJ2-7
TGTGCCAGCAGCTTAATGGGTGCTGGGCGCGAGCAGTACTTC
CASSLMGAGREQYF
>TRBV5-1|TRBD1|.|TRBJ1-3
TGCGCCAGCAGCTTACCGACAGGGACTGGAAACACCATATATTTT
CASSLPTGTGNTIYF
>TRBV5-1|.|few|TRBJ2-7
TGCGTCACCAAAGGGGCCGCAAATTCCTACGAGCAGTACTTC
CVTKGAANSYEQYF
>TRBV10-3|TRBD1|.|TRBJ1-4
TGTGCCATCAGTCCGACAGGGGGCTATCAGAGAACTAATGAAAAACTGTTTTTT
CAISPTGGYQRTNEKLFF
>TRBV5-1|.|.|TRBJ1-2
TGCGCCAGCAGCTTGGCCTTAGGTATCCAGGGTGGCTACACCTTC
CASSLALGIQGGYTF
>TRBV3-1/TRBV3-2|.|.|TRBJ1-1
TGTGCCAGCAGCCAAGATCGATTCGGGGACACTGAAGCTTTCTTT
CASSQDRFGDTEAFF
>TRBV30|TRBD2|.|TRBJ2-7
TGTGCCTGGAGTTTACAGCGGGGCTACGAGCAGTACTTC
CAWSLQRGYEQYF
>TRBV28|.|.|TRBJ1-2
TGTGCCAGCAGTTTAGGACAGTTAAACTATGGCTACACCTTC
CASSLGQLNYGYTF
>TRBV5-6|.|.|TRBJ1-2
TGTGCCAGCAGCTTGGGGGAGGTCCAAAACTATGGCTACACCTTC
CASSLGEVQNYGYTF
>TRBV25-1|TRBD1|.|TRBJ1-1
TGTGCCAGCAGTGAGAGGACAGGGAACACTGAAGCTTTCTTT
CASSERTGNTEAFF
>TRBV5-5|TRBD1|.|TRBJ1-2
TGTGCCAGCAGCATCCCCTTAGACAGGGTATATGGCTACACCTTC
CASSIPLDRVYGYTF
>TRBV27|TRBD2|.|TRBJ2-1
TGTGCCAGCAGGGGACTAGCGGGAGGCCCCTACAATGAGCAGTTCTTC
CASRGLAGGPYNEQFF
>TRBV14|.|few|TRBJ2-1
TGTGCCAGCAGCCAATATGTCTCGGGCGGGCACCCCTACAATGAGCAGTTCTTC
CASSQYVSGGHPYNEQFF
>TRBV7-3|.|.|TRBJ2-5
TGTGCCAGCAGCTTAACGGGGGGACAGGAGACCCAGTACTTC
CASSLTGGQETQYF
>TRBV9|.|.|TRBJ2-6
TGTGCCAGCAGCGTAGCTCTTAGATCTGGGGCCAACGTCCTGACTTTC
CASSVALRSGANVLTF
>TRBV3-1/TRBV3-2|.|.|TRBJ2-2
TGTGCCAGCAGCCGCCGAGGGTACACCGGGGAGCTGTTTTTT
CASSRRGYTGELFF
>TRBV24-1|TRBD2|.|TRBJ2-1
TGTGCCACCAGTGTGACGACTAGCGGGGCGTACAATGAGCAGTTCTTC
CATSVTTSGAYNEQFF
>TRBV20-1|TRBD2|.|TRBJ2-1
TGCAGTGCTAGTTCCAGCGGGAGGGCGGCGTACTACAATGAGCAGTTCTTC
CSASSSGRAAYYNEQFF
>TRBV7-8|TRBD1|.|TRBJ2-7
TGTGCCAGCAGCTTAGACACAGGGGGCTTGGACGAGCAGTACTTC
CASSLDTGGLDEQYF
>TRBV9|TRBD1|.|TRBJ1-2
TGTGCCAGCAGCCCCACAGGGGGCTATGGCTACACCTTC
CASSPTGGYGYTF
>TRBV6-2/TRBV6-3|.|once|TRBJ1-1
TGTGCCAGCAGTTACTTAAGCGGGTCCACTGAAGCTTTCTTT
CASSYLSGSTEAFF
>TRBV19|.|.|TRBJ1-2
TGTGCCAGTAGTATGGGGCAGGGAGGCTACACCTTC
CASSMGQGGYTF
>TRBV7-6|TRBD2|.|TRBJ2-3
TGTGCCAGCAGCCTGGGGACTAGCCCCACAGATACGCAGTATTTT
CASSLGTSPTDTQYF
>TRBV6-6|.|.|TRBJ2-3
TGTGCCAGCAGTTACTCGTCTAGCACAGATACGCAGTATTTT
CASSYSSSTDTQYF
>TRBV6-2/TRBV6-3|.|.|TRBJ1-1
TGTGCCAGCAGCCAACCGGGACTCCCTATGAACACTGAAGCTTTCTTT
CASSQPGLPMNTEAFF
>TRBV6-6|TRBD1|.|TRBJ1-1
TGTGCCAGCACCCCCCCTACAGGGGGGACTGAAGCTTTCTTT
CASTPPTGGTEAFF
>TRBV27|.|.|TRBJ1-5
TGTGCCAGCAGCCTCAATGGGGGCAGTTATAGCAATCAGCCCCAGCATTTT
CASSLNGGSYSNQPQHF
>TRBV11-3|TRBD1|.|TRBJ2-3
TGTGCCAGCGGATCCCGGGACAGGGGCACAGATACGCAGTATTTT
CASGSRDRGTDTQYF
>TRBV28|.|.|TRBJ1-2
TGTGCCAGCAGTTTTTCGGGGAAGGGCGGCTACACCTTC
CASSFSGKGGYTF
>TRBV3-1/TRBV3-2|.|.|TRBJ2-5
TGTGCCAGCAGCCAACCCACAGGTCAAGAGACCCAGTACTTC
CASSQPTGQETQYF
>TRBV19|.|.|TRBJ1-1
TGTGCCAGTATAGGGGAGGGGGAGGGTCGGGCCACTGAAGCTTTCTTT
CASIGEGEGRATEAFF
>TRBV7-9|TRBD2|.|TRBJ2-7
TGTGCCAGCAGCTTAGCGCCAATAGCGGGGAAAGGTGACGAGCAGTACTTC
CASSLAPIAGKGDEQYF
>TRBV19|TRBD2|.|TRBJ2-1
TGTGCCAGTAGTAACCTTAGCGGGACCCTCTACAATGAGCAGTTCTTC
CASSNLSGTLYNEQFF
>TRBV9|.|.|TRBJ1-5
TGTGCCAGCAGCCCCGGGGGGAATCAGCCCCAGCATTTT
CASSPGGNQPQHF
>TRBV2|.|.|TRBJ2-7
TGTGCCAGCACCCAGGGGTACCCATCCTACGAGCAGTACTTC
CASTQGYPSYEQYF
>TRBV5-5|TRBD1|.|TRBJ2-7
TGTGCCAGCAGCTTGGTACGGACAGGGTCCTACGAGCAGTACTTC
CASSLVRTGSYEQYF
>TRBV4-1|TRBD1|.|TRBJ2-7
TGCGCCAGCAGCCAATACACTCCGGGACAGGGGGTCTACGAGCAGTACTTC
CASSQYTPGQGVYEQYF
>TRBV5-5|.|.|TRBJ2-7
TGTGCCAGCAGCTTGGAGGCGGGGACCGAGCAGTACTTC
CASSLEAGTEQYF
>TRBV29-1|.|.|TRBJ1-4
TGCAGCGCAGGGGTATCGGGAGTTGGAAGTGAAAAACTGTTTTTT
CSAGVSGVGSEKLFF
>TRBV19|.|once|TRBJ2-3
TGTGCCAGTAGTATAGCTGGCGGGTCCACAGATACGCAGTATTTT
CASSIAGGSTDTQYF
>TRBV18|.|once|TRBJ1-2
TGTGCCAGCTCACCAGGAGGCCGCCTGGAGGGGAATGGCTACACCTTC
CASSPGGRLEGNGYTF